These 26 T cell receptor beta chains originate from one sample sequenced in a study of T cell repertoires in cytomegalovirus infection. TCRdb reprocessed the reads via MiXCR and lists one record per CDR3 protein. The sample records 350,000 to 400,000 distinct CDR3 sequences, 34% being singletons. These receptors' targets are unknown. The sequenced sample was cultured PBMCs, obtained from culture after CMV antigen stimulation. The receptors derive from a human donor in good health (CMV status not recorded). Some clones in this sample may be carry-over from other donors' samples.

This clonotype occurred a few times. The chain carries TRBV6-2 or TRBV6-3 and TRBJ2-7; tentatively, D is TRBD1 (5 bases). This CDR3 contains 14 residues. Trimming pared 6 bases from V and 4 bases from J, leaving 16 bases between. In germline, CDR1 is MNHEY, CDR2 SVGEGT. The CDR3 coding sequence is TGTGCCAGCAGCGTACCCGGACAAATTTACGAGCAGTACGTC. Protein product: CASSVPGQIYEQYV.

The chain carries TRBV28 and TRBJ2-7; TRBD2 agrees at 12 bases. The CDR3 has 15 residues. V trimming: 0 bases; J trimming: 3 bases; junction bases outside the gene matches: 0. Germline V gives CDR1 MDHEN, CDR2 SYDVKM. CDR3 sequence: CASSLWTSGSYEQYF. The CDR3 nucleotides read TGTGCCAGCAGTTTATGGACTAGCGGGAGCTACGAGCAGTACTTC.

V and J are TRBV27 and TRBJ2-3; TRBD1 matches at 8 bases. The CDR3 totals 17 residues. The germline V gene encodes CDR1 MNHEY and CDR2 SMNVEV (reference sequence). The J segment lost 10 bases and the V segment lost 8 bases, leaving 23 bases of the junction unmatched. The CDR3 DNA reads TGTGCCAGCCCCCGAGTTAGGGACAGGACTTTGCACGGAGCGCAGTATTTT. Residues: CASPRVRDRTLHGAQYF.

Remarks on this clonotype: A much more abundant neighbour one base away suggests this may be a read error. V usage is TRBV12-3 or TRBV12-4 and J usage is TRBJ2-1, with a possible D match to TRBD1 (5 bases). This CDR3 has 13 amino acids. CDR3 sequence: CACSFLQGYEQFF. CDR3 coding DNA: TGTGCCTGCAGTTTTTTGCAGGGTTACGAGCAGTTCTTC.

The V call is TRBV4-1, the J call TRBJ1-6, with D possibly TRBD1 on 6 matching bases. Trimming cost V 4 bases and J 5 bases, with 12 bases left between them. The CDR3 has 15 amino acids. CDR1 is MGHRA and CDR2 is YSYEKL in the germline V gene. The CDR3: CASSPGTSDNSPLHF. In DNA form, the CDR3 reads TGCGCCAGCAGCCCCGGGACAAGCGATAATTCACCCCTCCACTTT.

This clonotype came up a few times. CDR3 bases: TGTGCCAGTAGTATCGGGCAGGGCTCTGGCTACACCTTC. Encoded protein: CASSIGQGSGYTF. The gene calls are TRBV19 and TRBJ1-2; D perhaps matches TRBD1 (5 bases). This CDR3 region has 13 residues. Germline V gene data show CDR1 as LNHDA and CDR2 as SQIVND (reference sequence). V was trimmed by 3 bases and J by 7 bases, leaving 12 bases between them.

Turning to this clonotype: Possible read error: a much larger clone is one base away. The chain employs TRBV7-2 and TRBJ2-1; TRBD2 matches at 9 bases. CDR1 and CDR2 (germline): SGHTA, FQGNSA. V gave up 3 bases and J gave up 7 bases; unmatched junction bases: 7. The CDR3 runs 15 residues. The CDR3: CASSLMGLATNEQFF. For the CDR3, the DNA is TGTGCCAGCAGCTTGATGGGACTAGCAACGAATGAGCAGTTCTTC. Filled out from reference TRBV7-2 and TRBJ2-1, the complete variable domain reads GAGVSQSPSNKVTEKGKDVELRCDPISGHTALYWYRQSLGQGLEFLIYFQGNSAPDKSGLPSDRFSAERTGGSVSTLTIQRTQQEDSAVYLCASSLMGLATNEQFFGPGTRLTVL.

Only a few counts were recorded for this clonotype. The chain couples TRBV12-3 or TRBV12-4 to TRBJ1-6, with unresolved D. CDR3 length: 15 amino acids. Trimming left V 5 bases short and J 7 bases short, with 15 bases between. CDR3 sequence (DNA): TGTGCCAGCAGTCCTAGGCCTTCGGGCAATTCACCCCTCCACTTT. It is translated as CASSPRPSGNSPLHF.

The rearrangement links TRBV6-2 or TRBV6-3 to TRBJ1-1; tentative D call: TRBD1 (5 bases). This CDR3 is 15 amino acids long. Trimming took off 5 bases at V and 3 bases at J, with 16 bases between the two ends. CDR1 MNHEY and CDR2 SVGEGT come from the germline V gene. DNA for the CDR3: TGTGCCAGCAGTCCCCTTGGAGGGGCAGACACTGAAGCTTTCTTT. As protein: CASSPLGGADTEAFF.

This chain joins TRBV20-1 and TRBJ2-3; D might be TRBD1 or TRBD2, each matching 5 bases. The germline CDR1 and CDR2 sequences are DFQATT and SNEGSKA (reference sequence). Deletions cut 1 base from V and 0 bases from J, with 14 bases between. The CDR3 totals 16 residues. The chain's CDR3 is CSARVGVVTSTDTQYF. CDR3 bases: TGCAGTGCTAGAGTGGGGGTGGTGACTAGCACAGATACGCAGTATTTT.

The chain carries TRBV28 and TRBJ2-7, with D possibly being TRBD1 or TRBD2 (5 bases each). Trimming took off 4 bases at V and 2 bases at J, with 15 bases between the two ends. The CDR3 contains 15 residues. Per the germline V gene, CDR1 is MDHEN and CDR2 is SYDVKM. CDR3 in amino acids: CASSSARDPAYEQYF. The CDR3 coding sequence is TGTGCCAGCAGTTCAGCCCGGGACCCCGCCTACGAGCAGTACTTC.

In this sample, this clonotype turned up a few times. V usage is TRBV7-6 and J usage is TRBJ2-1; D unresolved. The germline V gene has CDR1 SGHVS and CDR2 FNYEAQ. CDR3 size: 14 residues. The V end lost 0 bases, the J end lost 2 bases, and 5 bases lay between the germline ends. The CDR3 is CASSLAAPYNEQFF. The CDR3, as DNA: TGTGCCAGCAGCTTAGCTGCACCCTACAATGAGCAGTTCTTC.

This CDR3 reads CASSLASGRREQYV. The CDR3 DNA is TGTGCCAGCAGTCTGGCTAGCGGGAGGCGCGAGCAGTACGTC. The chain employs TRBV6-2 or TRBV6-3 and TRBJ2-7, with TRBD2 identical over 11 bases. The CDR3 has 14 amino acids. Trimming cost V 5 bases and J 6 bases; bases outside gene matches: 6. Germline-derived CDR1 and CDR2 are MNHEY and SVGEGT.

This clonotype was counted ten times or more. The chain recombines TRBV7-8 with TRBJ1-2, with D possibly matching TRBD1 (5 bases). CDR3 length: 15 residues. Trimming pared 4 bases from V and 13 bases from J, leaving 25 bases between. Looked up from germline, CDR1 is SGHVS and CDR2 is FQNEAQ. CDR3 DNA: TGTGCCAGCAGCTCGGCCGCCCTCACCCAGGGCAAAGTCACCTTC. Encoded protein: CASSSAALTQGKVTF.

The chain joins TRBV12-3 or TRBV12-4 to TRBJ2-1; TRBD2 might be the D (5 bases). This CDR3 is 14 amino acids long. Trimming cost V 3 bases and J 5 bases, with 11 bases left between them. The DNA of the CDR3 is TGTGCCAGCAGTTTTAGGCCGGAGGACAATGAGCAGTTCTTC. Its translation is CASSFRPEDNEQFF.

In its sample, this clonotype was seen a few times. V gene TRBV7-2 combines with J gene TRBJ2-1; 7 bases match TRBD1. Looked up from germline, CDR1 is SGHTA and CDR2 is FQGNSA. The CDR3 totals 16 residues. With 0 bases clipped from V and 8 bases from J, the junction kept 10 bases outside the gene matches. DNA for the CDR3: TGTGCCAGCAGCTTAGCTCGACAGGGCCTGCACTATGAGCAGTTCTTC. It translates to CASSLARQGLHYEQFF. Combining the CDR3 with reference TRBV7-2 and TRBJ2-1 gives the whole variable domain GAGVSQSPSNKVTEKGKDVELRCDPISGHTALYWYRQSLGQGLEFLIYFQGNSAPDKSGLPSDRFSAERTGGSVSTLTIQRTQQEDSAVYLCASSLARQGLHYEQFFGPGTRLTVL.

V is TRBV5-1 and J is TRBJ1-5, with D hard to call. With 4 bases removed from V and 7 bases from J, the gap between germline ends came to 12 bases. The germline V gene encodes CDR1 SGHRS and CDR2 YFSETQ. The CDR3 totals 13 residues. CDR3 amino acids: CASSPNTYQPQHF. CDR3 DNA: TGCGCCAGCAGCCCCAACACGTACCAGCCCCAGCATTTT.

This clonotype appeared a few times. The chain employs TRBV12-3 or TRBV12-4 and TRBJ2-1, with 8 nucleotides matching TRBD1. Losses at the gene ends were 0 bases for V and 6 bases for J; bases not matched to a gene: 7. This CDR3 is 16 amino acids long. The CDR3 protein is CASSLADRDGVNEQFF. In DNA, the CDR3 is TGTGCCAGCAGTTTAGCGGACAGGGACGGTGTCAATGAGCAGTTCTTC.

V usage is TRBV20-1 and J usage is TRBJ2-1; TRBD2 matches 12 bases. The CDR3 runs to 15 residues. Losses at the gene ends were 3 bases for V and 10 bases for J; bases not matched to a gene: 10. Germline V gene data show CDR1 as DFQATT and CDR2 as SNEGSKA (reference sequence). The CDR3 here is CSASLGPGTSGEQFF. The CDR3 nucleotides read TGCAGTGCTAGCCTTGGACCGGGGACTAGCGGGGAGCAGTTCTTC.

The chain links TRBV30 to TRBJ1-5; D ambiguous. The CDR3 contains 13 residues. V lost 0 bases, J lost 7 bases, and 10 bases lay in between. The germline CDR1 and CDR2 sequences are GTSNPN and SVGIG (reference sequence). CDR3 bases: TGTGCCTGGAGTGTACGCTCGGGACAGCCCCAGCATTTT. Residues: CAWSVRSGQPQHF.

This rearrangement joins TRBV18 to TRBJ2-7; TRBD1 agrees at 7 bases. Germline CDR1 is KGHSH and CDR2 is LQKENI. V lost 3 bases to trimming and J lost 1 base; unmatched junction nucleotides: 12. CDR3 size: 17 residues. The CDR3 loop reads CASSPIVGQVGSYEQYV. The CDR3 DNA sequence: TGTGCCAGCTCACCCATAGTCGGACAGGTCGGGTCCTACGAGCAGTACGTC.

The J gene is TRBJ2-7, the V gene TRBV5-1; D call uncertain. The CDR3 has 13 amino acids. Germline loops: CDR1 SGHRS, CDR2 YFSETQ. Trimming stripped 4 bases from V and 3 bases from J, with 11 bases between. The CDR3 region has the DNA TGCGCCAGCAGCGTCGGCCCCGGCTACGAGCAGTACTTC. Protein: CASSVGPGYEQYF.

This clonotype was detected only once. The chain joins TRBV28 to TRBJ2-7; 12 positions match TRBD2. The ends lost 2 bases at V and 0 bases at J; junction bases unmatched: 8. Germline CDR1 MDHEN, CDR2 SYDVKM. The CDR3 contains 18 residues. The CDR3 nucleotides read TGTGCCAGCAGTTTACTAGCGGGAGGGGCCCGGAGCTCCTACGAGCAGTACTTC. As protein: CASSLLAGGARSSYEQYF.

The chain joins TRBV28 to TRBJ2-3, with D maybe TRBD2 (5 bases). The length of the CDR3 is 17 residues. The germline V gene encodes CDR1 MDHEN and CDR2 SYDVKM. With 4 bases removed from V and 5 bases from J, the gap between germline ends came to 22 bases. The CDR3 is CASSSSPGLPGLDTQYF. The CDR3 DNA follows: TGTGCCAGCAGTTCCTCACCCGGACTCCCTGGCTTAGATACGCAGTATTTT.

The chain links TRBV7-9 to TRBJ2-2, with 9 positions matching TRBD1. This CDR3 has 16 amino acids. Germline CDR1 SEHNR, CDR2 FQNEAQ (reference sequence). V trimming: 4 bases; J trimming: 3 bases; junction bases outside the gene matches: 6. This CDR3 reads CASSSTGGRDTGELFF. Written as DNA, the CDR3 is TGTGCCAGCAGCTCTACAGGGGGCCGAGACACCGGGGAGCTGTTTTTT.

This clonotype was counted ten times or more. The CDR3: CASSLVVRGALQETQYF. The CDR3 nucleotides read TGTGCCAGCAGCTTAGTCGTTAGAGGGGCGCTCCAAGAGACCCAGTACTTC. V gene TRBV7-8 combines with J gene TRBJ2-5, with D tentatively TRBD1 or TRBD2 (5 bases each). The CDR3 consists of 17 residues. CDR1 is SGHVS and CDR2 is FQNEAQ in the germline V gene. V was shortened by 1 base and J by 1 base, with 16 bases between the two germline ends.